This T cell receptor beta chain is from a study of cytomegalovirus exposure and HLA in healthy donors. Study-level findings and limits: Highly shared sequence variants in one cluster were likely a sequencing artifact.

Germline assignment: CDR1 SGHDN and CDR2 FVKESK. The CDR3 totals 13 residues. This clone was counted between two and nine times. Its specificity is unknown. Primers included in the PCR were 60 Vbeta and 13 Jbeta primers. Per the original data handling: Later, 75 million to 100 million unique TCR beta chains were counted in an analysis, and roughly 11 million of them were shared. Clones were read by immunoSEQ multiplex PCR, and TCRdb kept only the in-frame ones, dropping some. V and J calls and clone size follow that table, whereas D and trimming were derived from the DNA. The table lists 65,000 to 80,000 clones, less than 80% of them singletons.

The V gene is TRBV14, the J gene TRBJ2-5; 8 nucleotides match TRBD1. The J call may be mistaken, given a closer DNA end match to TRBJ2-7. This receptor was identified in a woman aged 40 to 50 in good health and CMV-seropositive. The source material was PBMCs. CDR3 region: CASSQDRVYEQYF. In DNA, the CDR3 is TGTGCCAGCAGCCAGGACAGGGTCTACGAGCAGTACTTC.